A selection of T cell receptor beta chains follows, all from one sample in a study of Ad26.COV2.S vaccination and SARS-CoV-2 variants. The repertoire was sequenced with immunoSEQ multiplex PCR; TCRdb's copy has only in-frame clones and lacks some. The table has 450,000 to 550,000 clones, about 88% seen once. Material: peripheral blood, obtained in a trial of Ad26.COV2.S vaccine versus placebo. The receptors originated from a person aged 18-60 years who received the Ad26.COV2.S COVID-19 vaccine or a placebo. Both conserved end residues are part of each CDR3. The order of the fields is clone size, J gene, V gene, D gene, CDR3 protein, CDR3 DNA. A D gene is named only where the DNA matches it firmly. Size values are once, few and many counts, or a class for expanded clones, and some rows have none.

.,TRBJ2-5,TRBV7-3,.,CASSLDTQETQYF,TGTGCCAGCAGCCTGGACACCCAAGAGACCCAGTACTTC
.,TRBJ2-3,TRBV4-3,TRBD2,CASSQDPVLAGGLRTDTQYF,TGCGCCAGCAGCCAAGACCCCGTCCTAGCGGGGGGCCTTCGCACAGATACGCAGTATTTT
.,TRBJ2-5,TRBV4-1,.,CASGSRAAGETQYF,TGCGCCAGCGGGTCCCGGGCCGCTGGGGAGACCCAGTACTTC
.,TRBJ1-4,TRBV5-1,.,CASSVGAANEKLFF,TGCGCCAGCAGCGTGGGTGCGGCTAATGAAAAACTGTTTTTT
.,TRBJ1-4,TRBV28,.,CASSGGLGQQFF,TGTGCCAGCAGTGGCGGTCTGGGCCAACAATTTTTT
.,TRBJ1-2,TRBV10-3,.,CAISAATGLSYGYTF,TGTGCCATCAGTGCCGCCACAGGGCTCTCCTATGGCTACACCTTC
.,TRBJ2-5,TRBV11-2,TRBD2,CASSRGRAIVMDETQYF,TGTGCCAGCAGCCGCGGGAGGGCCATTGTTATGGACGAGACCCAGTACTTC
.,TRBJ2-1,TRBV5-1,TRBD2,CASSLGASGWSSYNEQFF,TGCGCCAGCAGCTTGGGGGCTAGCGGGTGGAGCTCCTACAATGAGCAGTTCTTC
.,TRBJ2-1,TRBV19,.,CASSTRGAGEQFF,TGTGCCAGTAGTACCAGGGGTGCAGGTGAGCAGTTCTTC
.,TRBJ2-5,TRBV7-2,.,CASSLEDARRGTQYF,TGTGCCAGCAGCTTAGAGGACGCTAGAAGGGGGACCCAGTACTTC
.,TRBJ1-4,TRBV21-1,.,CASSPRQSANEKLFF,TGTGCCAGCAGCCCTCGGCAAAGCGCAAATGAAAAACTGTTTTTT
.,TRBJ1-2,TRBV4-3,TRBD1,CASSQENPGQGIRGYTF,TGCGCCAGCAGCCAAGAGAACCCGGGACAGGGGATAAGGGGCTACACCTTC
.,TRBJ1-5,TRBV7-2,.,CASSGRTPGNGNQPQHF,TGTGCCAGCAGCGGCCGGACCCCGGGTAATGGCAATCAGCCCCAGCATTTT
.,TRBJ2-7,TRBV5-1,.,CASSLASGRPGVNEQYF,TGCGCCAGCAGCTTGGCGTCCGGCCGCCCTGGGGTGAACGAGCAGTACTTC
few,TRBJ2-7,TRBV13,TRBD2,CASSLRLAPYEQYF,TGTGCCAGCAGCCTGAGACTAGCCCCCTACGAGCAGTACTTC
.,TRBJ1-2,TRBV14,TRBD1,CASSQRQGGGYTF,TGTGCCAGCAGCCAAAGACAGGGAGGCGGCTACACCTTC
.,TRBJ1-2,TRBV5-6,.,CASSPPVDRSYGYTF,TGTGCCAGCAGCCCCCCCGTTGACAGGTCCTATGGCTACACCTTC
.,TRBJ2-6,TRBV5-8,.,CASSATWSSGANVLTF,TGTGCCAGCAGCGCCACGTGGAGCTCTGGGGCCAACGTCCTGACTTTC
.,TRBJ1-5,TRBV6-5,.,CATLVVPLNNQPQHF,TGTGCCACTCTAGTGGTGCCCCTTAACAATCAGCCCCAGCATTTT
.,TRBJ2-1,TRBV27,TRBD2,CASRGTSGSSSYNEQFF,TGTGCCAGCAGGGGGACTAGCGGGTCTAGCTCCTACAATGAGCAGTTCTTC
.,TRBJ1-1,TRBV30,.,CAWSVRNRVVGTEAFF,TGTGCCTGGAGTGTACGGAACAGGGTGGTTGGGACTGAAGCTTTCTTT
.,TRBJ2-2,TRBV28,.,CASRLNTGELFF,TGTGCCAGCAGGTTGAACACCGGGGAGCTGTTTTTT
.,TRBJ2-1,TRBV5-1,TRBD2,CASRGVSVDNEQFF,TGCGCCAGCCGGGGGGTTTCGGTGGACAATGAGCAGTTCTTC
.,TRBJ2-3,TRBV9,.,CASSVRGSTDTQYF,TGTGCCAGCAGCGTCCGGGGCAGCACAGATACGCAGTATTTT
.,TRBJ1-1,TRBV6-5,.,CASSYGTAQNTEAFF,TGTGCCAGCAGTTACGGTACTGCCCAGAACACTGAAGCTTTCTTT
once,TRBJ1-4,TRBV18,.,CASSPLRLQTNEKLFF,TGTGCCAGCTCACCTCTCCGACTCCAAACTAATGAAAAACTGTTTTTT
.,TRBJ2-5,TRBV5-1,.,CASSHPRAETQYF,TGCGCCAGCAGCCATCCCAGGGCGGAGACCCAGTACTTC
.,TRBJ2-5,TRBV18,.,CASSPGRIQETQYF,TGTGCCAGCTCACCAGGGCGGATCCAAGAGACCCAGTACTTC
.,TRBJ1-3,TRBV2,.,CASTRGSGDTIYF,TGTGCCAGCACACGGGGCTCCGGGGACACCATATATTTT
.,TRBJ2-1,TRBV11-3,.,CASSPGVGPYNEQFF,TGTGCCAGCAGTCCCGGGGTAGGCCCCTACAATGAGCAGTTCTTC
.,TRBJ2-4,TRBV6-2/TRBV6-3,.,CASSYDLKLAKNIQYF,TGTGCCAGCAGTTACGACTTGAAACTAGCCAAAAACATTCAGTACTTC
.,TRBJ1-6,TRBV10-3,.,CAISGGTDNSYNSPLHF,TGTGCCATCAGTGGGGGGACGGATAACTCCTATAATTCACCCCTCCACTTT
.,TRBJ1-6,TRBV4-3,.,CASSQEAGRFNSPLHF,TGCGCCAGCAGCCAAGAGGCAGGTCGTTTTAATTCACCCCTCCACTTT
.,TRBJ2-1,TRBV28,TRBD1,CASSFWAGGENEQFF,TGTGCCAGCAGTTTTTGGGCAGGGGGCGAAAATGAGCAGTTCTTC
.,TRBJ1-1,TRBV7-9,.,CASSLAGTEAFF,TGTGCCAGCAGCTTAGCGGGCACTGAAGCTTTCTTT
.,TRBJ1-1,TRBV13,TRBD1,CASSLRDRGTEAFF,TGTGCCAGCAGCTTAAGGGACAGGGGCACTGAAGCTTTCTTT
.,TRBJ2-1,TRBV18,.,CASSGGRSYNEQFF,TGTGCCAGCTCAGGTGGGAGGTCGTACAATGAGCAGTTCTTC
.,TRBJ2-2,TRBV6-6,.,CASSYSSGFGTGELFF,TGTGCCAGCAGTTACTCGTCGGGCTTTGGCACCGGGGAGCTGTTTTTT
.,TRBJ2-3,TRBV29-1,.,CSVRALEGTDTQYF,TGCAGCGTCCGGGCCTTAGAGGGCACAGATACGCAGTATTTT
.,TRBJ1-5,TRBV7-8,.,CASSWNRLRNQPQHF,TGTGCCAGCAGCTGGAACAGGCTTCGAAATCAGCCCCAGCATTTT
.,TRBJ2-3,TRBV12-5,.,CASGFSGSTDTQYF,TGTGCTAGTGGTTTCTCCGGTAGCACAGATACGCAGTATTTT
.,TRBJ2-1,TRBV11-1,.,CASSLAVVAPYNEQFF,TGTGCCAGCAGCTTAGCCGTGGTAGCACCGTACAATGAGCAGTTCTTC
.,TRBJ2-3,TRBV4-2,.,CASSQDGSSTDTQYF,TGTGCCAGCAGCCAAGACGGCAGTAGCACAGATACGCAGTATTTT
few,TRBJ2-6,TRBV7-9,.,CASSLVRAGANVLTF,TGTGCCAGCAGCTTAGTGAGGGCTGGGGCCAACGTCCTGACTTTC
.,TRBJ1-6,TRBV6-2/TRBV6-3,TRBD1,CASSYGQEYSPLHF,TGTGCCAGCAGTTACGGACAGGAGTATTCACCCCTCCACTTT
.,TRBJ1-2,TRBV6-2/TRBV6-3,.,CASSPGLHGYTF,TGTGCCAGCAGTCCCGGGCTTCATGGCTACACCTTC
.,TRBJ2-7,TRBV18,.,CASSPRGSPGAFSYEQYF,TGTGCCAGCTCACCAAGAGGATCACCCGGGGCCTTCTCCTACGAGCAGTACTTC
.,TRBJ2-1,TRBV7-2,.,CASSLGRLNEQFF,TGTGCCAGCAGCTTGGGACGGCTCAATGAGCAGTTCTTC
.,TRBJ2-1,TRBV18,TRBD2,CASSRFNGLAEGNEQFF,TGTGCCAGCTCACGCTTCAACGGACTAGCGGAGGGGAATGAGCAGTTCTTC
.,TRBJ1-1,TRBV7-6,.,CASSSRPGLNTEAFF,TGTGCCAGCAGCTCAAGACCGGGGCTGAACACTGAAGCTTTCTTT
.,TRBJ2-7,TRBV3-1/TRBV3-2,.,CASSPIDRPSSYEQYF,TGTGCCAGCAGCCCCATCGACAGGCCCTCTTCCTACGAGCAGTACTTC
.,TRBJ1-2,TRBV5-1,TRBD1,CASSFVANRGTNYGYTF,TGCGCCAGCAGCTTTGTCGCTAACAGGGGGACTAACTATGGCTACACCTTC
.,TRBJ1-2,TRBV13,.,CASSPRGGDNYGYTF,TGTGCCAGCAGCCCCCGAGGAGGGGACAACTATGGCTACACCTTC
.,TRBJ2-1,TRBV27,.,CASSLKLPVVYNEQFF,TGTGCCAGCAGTTTAAAGCTCCCTGTAGTCTACAATGAGCAGTTCTTC
few,TRBJ1-5,TRBV7-8,TRBD1,CASSSVGQGTDQPQHF,TGTGCCAGCAGCTCCGTCGGACAGGGCACCGATCAGCCCCAGCATTTT
.,TRBJ1-2,TRBV7-9,.,CASSRGAYGYTF,TGTGCCAGCAGCCGAGGGGCCTATGGCTACACCTTC
.,TRBJ2-5,TRBV5-6,.,CASSLPSLETQYF,TGTGCCAGCAGCTTACCTAGCCTAGAGACCCAGTACTTC
once,TRBJ1-4,TRBV7-9,TRBD1,CASSTRDRIGKLFF,TGTGCCAGCAGCACCCGGGACAGGATAGGAAAACTGTTTTTT
.,TRBJ1-6,TRBV19,TRBD1,CASSRDRVDSPLHF,TGTGCCAGTAGCCGGGACAGGGTAGATTCACCCCTCCACTTT